This T cell receptor beta chain was found in a study of cytomegalovirus exposure and HLA in healthy donors. Primers for the PCR totalled 60 Vbeta and 13 Jbeta. Sequenced by immunoSEQ multiplex PCR; TCRdb stores in-frame clones only, minus some. The profile shows roughly 180,000 clones, about three quarters of them singletons. There are 14 residues in the CDR3. In germline, CDR1 is ENHRY, CDR2 SYGVKD. V was clipped by 10 bases and J by 1 base; unmatched bases: 7. This clone was seen a few times. Antigen: not known. Findings and caveats of the study: A later analysis associated 15,000 to 20,000 TCR beta sequences with HLA alleles at a 0.05 false discovery rate.

The chain couples TRBV10-3 to TRBJ2-7; TRBD2 matches at 10 bases. The sample consisted of PBMCs. The clonotype originates from a man aged 18 to 29 in good health and CMV-seronegative. The CDR3 DNA sequence: TGTGCCAGTGCGACTAGCGGGCGATCCTACGAGCAGTACTTC. Protein: CASATSGRSYEQYF.